This TCR beta chain was sequenced in a study of T cells after yellow fever vaccination. The overall study: Fractions containing few cells were prepared with SMART-Seq v4 Ultra Low Input. Whole-study findings and limits: The booster saw the reappearance of most primary-vaccination clones (more than 95% CD4, 80% to 90% CD8). The secondary response was weaker but peaked faster, day 5 versus 15.

Losses at the gene ends were 2 bases for V and 4 bases for J; bases not matched to a gene: 2. Germline CDR1 SGHTA, CDR2 FQGNSA. CDR3 length: 15 amino acids. The sample holds many counts of this clonotype. The antigen is unknown. Template-switching 5'RACE yielded the TCR cDNA; a universal primer site and UMIs were added in the process. TCRdb itself ran the 5' RACE reads through MiXCR, one entry per CDR3 protein. The sample contains about 320,000 distinct CDR3 sequences, around 6.8% of which appear only once. Sequencing used PBMCs, obtained about 49 days after the first yellow fever vaccination. The TCR sequence derives from a young man who received the YFV17D yellow fever vaccine. V usage is TRBV7-2 and J usage is TRBJ2-5, with TRBD2 identical over 12 bases. The CDR3 spells CASSLLAGGLETQYF. The CDR3 coding sequence is TGTGCCAGCAGCTTACTAGCGGGGGGGCTAGAGACCCAGTACTTC.